Reported below is one T cell receptor (beta chain). Antigen specificity is unknown. The entry originates in a study of T cell repertoires in cytomegalovirus infection. Overall study: The authors used CMV epitopes that were HLA-C-restricted (recently identified) and HLA-B-restricted (well studied). Carrying CMV and the relevant HLA type showed in public TCR beta signatures.

TCRdb fed the reads into MiXCR, producing one record per CDR3 protein. Among around 900,000 distinct CDR3 sequences, around 32% were seen once, and the ten largest hold roughly an eighth. V lost 4 bases to trimming and J lost 0 bases, with 16 bases between them. The CDR3 runs to 16 residues. Germline-derived CDR1 and CDR2 are SGHRS and YFSETQ. General study points: The ex vivo response was dominated by HLA-C-restricted CMV-specific TCR beta clonotypes.

The sequence came from a human donor in good health (CMV status not recorded). Some clones in this sample may be carry-over from other donors' samples. The sequenced sample was cultured CD8+ T cells from PBMCs, obtained from culture after CMV antigen stimulation. The V and J genes are TRBV5-1 and TRBJ1-2; possibly TRBD1 for D (5 bases). The CDR3 region is CASSTRGDSPNYGYTF. The CDR3 bases are TGCGCCAGCAGCACCCGAGGCGACAGCCCTAACTATGGCTACACCTTC.